The 28 T cell receptor beta chains given below trace back to one sample, sequenced in a study of T cell repertoires in cytomegalovirus infection. TCRdb analysed the reads with MiXCR anew, one entry per CDR3 protein. This table has hundreds of thousands of distinct CDR3 sequences, roughly a third appearing once. Their cognate antigens are unknown. The input for sequencing was cultured PBMCs, taken from culture after CMV antigen stimulation. Every receptor here comes from a human donor in good health (CMV status not recorded). Some clones in this sample may be carry-over from other donors' samples.

This clonotype came up many times. The rearrangement uses TRBV7-2 and TRBJ2-7, with TRBD2 matching over 11 bases. Trimming cost V 5 bases and J 2 bases; bases outside gene matches: 5. The CDR3 is 15 residues long. CDR1 SGHTA and CDR2 FQGNSA come from the germline V gene. The CDR3 DNA reads TGTGCCAGCAGCACCAGACTAGCGGGGACCTACGAGCAGTACTTC. Its translation is CASSTRLAGTYEQYF.

In nucleotides, the CDR3 is TGCGCCAGCAGCCAGGCCCCGGGACTAGCGGGAGGGCCCTCGGGAGATACGCAGTATTTT. This translates into CASSQAPGLAGGPSGDTQYF. This rearrangement joins TRBV4-1 to TRBJ2-3, with TRBD2 matching 16 bases. Per germline, CDR1 MGHRA and CDR2 YSYEKL. The CDR3 extends over 20 amino acids. V lost 3 bases to trimming and J lost 5 bases; unmatched junction nucleotides: 14.

The J gene is TRBJ2-7, the V gene TRBV28; no definite D call. The CDR3 runs to 12 residues. The germline V gene has CDR1 MDHEN and CDR2 SYDVKM. V gave up 8 bases and J gave up 1 base, with 9 bases separating them. The CDR3 nucleotides are TGTGCCAGCGGAGACACTTCCTACGAGCAGTACTTC. This encodes CASGDTSYEQYF.

The chain links TRBV4-3 to TRBJ2-7, with 8 nucleotides matching TRBD2. Germline-derived CDR1 and CDR2 are LGHNA and YSLEER. Trimming cost V 6 bases and J 2 bases; bases outside gene matches: 12. The CDR3 runs 16 residues. CDR3 nucleotides: TGCGCCAGCAGGTATCCGGGGGGCGGGAGGACCTACGAGCAGTACTTC. The encoded protein is CASRYPGGGRTYEQYF.

This clonotype was picked up one time. This sequence joins TRBV28 and TRBJ2-5; 13 positions agree with TRBD2. CDR3 length: 16 residues. From germline, CDR1 is MDHEN and CDR2 SYDVKM. After removal of 4 bases from V and 5 bases from J, the junction contained 7 bases not matched to a gene. CDR3 coding DNA: TGTGCCAGCAGTTCTCCCGGGACTAGCGGGAAGGAGACCCAGTACTTC. This sequence encodes CASSSPGTSGKETQYF.

This clonotype came up a few times. This chain joins TRBV23-1 and TRBJ1-1, with a possible D match to TRBD1 (5 bases). TRBV23-1 belongs to the ORF category, with a function that is uncertain. Trimming shortened V by 4 bases and J by 2 bases, and 23 bases separated the two germline ends. The CDR3 totals 18 residues. The CDR3 is CASSRPFPRGNLNTEAFF. CDR3 DNA sequence: TGCGCCAGCAGTCGCCCCTTTCCGCGGGGGAATTTAAACACTGAAGCTTTCTTT.

The gene calls are TRBV28 and TRBJ2-5; D may be TRBD1 or TRBD2 (6 bases each). V shed 5 bases and J shed 5 bases, with 15 bases lying between them. Germline CDR1 MDHEN, CDR2 SYDVKM. The CDR3 totals 14 residues. The CDR3 is CASSAGGMKETQYF. As DNA, the CDR3 is TGTGCCAGCAGTGCCGGGGGCATGAAGGAGACCCAGTACTTC. Complete variable domain (other parts from reference TRBV28 and TRBJ2-5): DVKVTQSSRYLVKRTGEKVFLECVQDMDHENMFWYRQDPGLGLRLIYFSYDVKMKEKGDIPEGYSVSREKKERFSLILESASTNQTSMYLCASSAGGMKETQYFGPGTRLLVL.

The chain carries TRBV7-2 and TRBJ2-6; 9 bases are shared with TRBD1. The CDR3 has 14 residues. With 7 bases clipped from V and 12 bases from J, the junction kept 10 bases outside the gene matches. The germline V gene encodes CDR1 SGHTA and CDR2 FQGNSA. CDR3 region: CASKRAGTGPVLTF. The CDR3 DNA sequence: TGTGCCAGCAAGCGAGCCGGGACAGGGCCCGTCCTGACTTTC.

This clonotype was detected many times. The genes are TRBV7-2 and TRBJ1-2; D unresolved. From germline, CDR1 is SGHTA and CDR2 FQGNSA. The CDR3 length is 12 residues. V was pared by 1 base and J by 4 bases, with 4 bases between. CDR3 in DNA: TGTGCCAGCAGCTTAGAAGGCTATGGCTACACCTTC. Translating it yields CASSLEGYGYTF.

The chain carries TRBV19 and TRBJ1-1; 9 nucleotides match TRBD1. Germline CDR1 reads LNHDA; CDR2 reads SQIVND (reference sequence). Unmatched junction bases numbered 5, after V lost 6 bases and J lost 3 bases. The CDR3 runs 14 residues. CDR3 in amino acids: CASSRTGVHTEAFF. The CDR3 DNA reads TGTGCCAGTAGCAGGACAGGGGTGCACACTGAAGCTTTCTTT. Supplemented by reference TRBV19 and TRBJ1-1, the full variable domain reads DGGITQSPKYLFRKEGQNVTLSCEQNLNHDAMYWYRQDPGQGLRLIYYSQIVNDFQKGDIAEGYSVSREKKESFPLTVTSAQKNPTAFYLCASSRTGVHTEAFFGQGTRLTVV.

The chain recombines TRBV19 with TRBJ2-1; 9 bases agree with TRBD1. Germline assignment: CDR1 LNHDA and CDR2 SQIVND (reference sequence). With 9 bases clipped from V and 6 bases from J, the junction kept 9 bases outside the gene matches. The CDR3 runs to 14 residues. CDR3: CASSGTGRSNEQFF. In DNA, the CDR3 is TGTGCCAGCTCCGGGACAGGGAGATCCAATGAGCAGTTCTTC.

The chain combines TRBV7-9 with TRBJ1-5; unclear D gene. Trimming removed 5 bases from V and 4 bases from J, with 12 bases in between. Germline CDR1 reads SEHNR; CDR2 reads FQNEAQ (reference sequence). The CDR3 sequence is 14 residues long. The CDR3 DNA sequence: TGTGCCAGCAGCCCGGGGAACGGGAATCAGCCCCAGCATTTT. Translated, it gives CASSPGNGNQPQHF.

This clonotype was seen a few times. The chain recombines TRBV7-2 with TRBJ1-4; D not certain. The length of the CDR3 is 15 residues. With 2 bases removed from V and 4 bases from J, the gap between germline ends came to 11 bases. The germline gives CDR1 SGHTA, CDR2 FQGNSA. Here the CDR3 DNA reads TGTGCCAGCAGCTTAATCGGCACGATTAATGAAAAACTGTTTTTT. This translates into CASSLIGTINEKLFF. Variable domain in full (rest from reference TRBV7-2 and TRBJ1-4): GAGVSQSPSNKVTEKGKDVELRCDPISGHTALYWYRQSLGQGLEFLIYFQGNSAPDKSGLPSDRFSAERTGGSVSTLTIQRTQQEDSAVYLCASSLIGTINEKLFFGSGTQLSVL.

The rearrangement links TRBV12-3 or TRBV12-4 to TRBJ2-1, with 8 bases lining up with TRBD2. The CDR3 runs 14 residues. V shed 9 bases, J shed 4 bases, and the junction held 8 bases outside the gene matches. CDR3 amino acids: CASTIAGRYNEQFF. For the CDR3, the DNA is TGTGCCAGTACTATAGCGGGAAGGTACAATGAGCAGTTCTTC.

The rearrangement uses TRBV19 and TRBJ2-5; D possibly corresponds to TRBD1 (6 bases). V dropped 5 bases and J dropped 2 bases, with 9 bases sitting between them. Germline values: CDR1 LNHDA, CDR2 SQIVND (reference sequence). The CDR3 contains 13 residues. Here the CDR3 DNA reads TGTGCCAGTAGTGCGGACAGACAAGAGACCCAGTACTTC. This translates into CASSADRQETQYF.

This clonotype showed up just a few times. This chain connects TRBV20-1 to TRBJ2-1; 9 nucleotides agree with TRBD2. There are 15 residues in the CDR3. CDR1 is DFQATT and CDR2 is SNEGSKA in the germline V gene (reference sequence). J was trimmed by 2 bases and V by 3 bases; bases with no gene match: 5. This CDR3 is CSASVAGVAYNEQFF. Here the CDR3 DNA reads TGCAGTGCTAGTGTAGCGGGAGTCGCCTACAATGAGCAGTTCTTC.

The CDR3 nucleotides are TGTGCCAGCAGCAACAAACTAGCGGGGCACTACGAGCAGTACTTC. Translation: CASSNKLAGHYEQYF. The V and J genes are TRBV7-6 and TRBJ2-7, with 10 bases identical to TRBD2. V lost 5 bases and J lost 3; bases outside the gene matches: 7. Germline V gives CDR1 SGHVS, CDR2 FNYEAQ. The CDR3 sequence is 15 residues long.

V is TRBV12-3 or TRBV12-4 and J is TRBJ1-6, with TRBD1 as a possible D gene (5 bases). This CDR3 comprises 12 residues. Trimming shortened V by 8 bases and J by 6 bases, and 8 bases separated the two germline ends. Here the CDR3 DNA reads TGTGCCAGCGCCAGGGTTAATTCACCCCTCCACTTT. Amino acid sequence: CASARVNSPLHF.

The rearrangement uses TRBV6-5 and TRBJ1-5; D may be TRBD1 (5 bases). Between the trimmed V and J ends, which lost 2 bases and 4 bases, there was a span of 9 bases. This CDR3 comprises 14 residues. CDR1 is MNHEY and CDR2 is SVGAGI in the germline V gene. In DNA, the CDR3 is TGTGCCAGCAGTTACGCAGGGAAGAATCAGCCCCAGCATTTT. Translating it yields CASSYAGKNQPQHF.

In its sample, this clonotype was seen many times. The rearrangement links TRBV7-2 to TRBJ2-7; 11 bases fit TRBD2. Trimming cost V 0 bases and J 5 bases; bases outside gene matches: 6. This CDR3 is built from 16 residues. CDR1 and CDR2 (germline): SGHTA, FQGNSA. This chain's CDR3 is CASSLARTSGFDEQYF. The CDR3 DNA follows: TGTGCCAGCAGCTTAGCCCGGACTAGCGGGTTCGACGAGCAGTACTTC.

The sample holds a few counts of this clonotype. The chain is built from TRBV5-4 and TRBJ1-5, with no clear D. V lost 4 bases, J lost 3 bases, and 14 bases lay in between. The CDR3 length is 15 residues. Germline V gene data show CDR1 as SGHNT and CDR2 as YYREEE (reference sequence). The CDR3 DNA follows: TGTGCCAGCAGCCTGGACCCGCGACCCAATCAGCCCCAGCATTTT. Translation: CASSLDPRPNQPQHF.

The chain joins TRBV18 to TRBJ2-1; D not resolved. The CDR3 consists of 16 residues. V lost 3 bases and J lost 0, with 12 bases in between. The germline V gene encodes CDR1 KGHSH and CDR2 LQKENI. CDR3 amino acids: CASSPPAQSSYNEQFF. The CDR3 coding sequence is TGTGCCAGCTCACCCCCCGCCCAGAGCTCCTACAATGAGCAGTTCTTC. Filled out from reference TRBV18 and TRBJ2-1, the complete variable domain reads NAGVMQNPRHLVRRRGQEARLRCSPMKGHSHVYWYRQLPEEGLKFMVYLQKENIIDESGMPKERFSAEFPKEGPSILRIQQVVRGDSAAYFCASSPPAQSSYNEQFFGPGTRLTVL.

This chain uses TRBV7-8 with TRBJ2-1, with 11 nucleotides matching TRBD1. The CDR3 consists of 15 residues. CDR1 and CDR2 from the germline V gene are SGHVS and FQNEAQ. J gave up 8 bases and V 6 bases, and 9 bases lay outside the gene matches. CDR3 in DNA: TGTGCCAGCAGGAACGACCGGGACAGGGGGGATGAGCAGTTCTTC. This translates into CASRNDRDRGDEQFF.

The chain is built from TRBV6-2 or TRBV6-3 and TRBJ2-7; possible D gene TRBD1, 6 bases. V dropped 8 bases and J dropped 3 bases, with 14 bases sitting between them. This CDR3 comprises 13 residues. The germline V gene has CDR1 MNHEY and CDR2 SVGEGT. Here the CDR3 reads CASSGVGLYEQYF. CDR3 bases: TGTGCCAGCTCAGGGGTCGGGCTCTACGAGCAGTACTTC.

This rearrangement joins TRBV29-1 to TRBJ2-7; TRBD2 matches at 8 bases. This CDR3 is 15 amino acids long. After removal of 1 base from V and 2 bases from J, the junction contained 7 bases not matched to a gene. Germline V CDR1 and CDR2: SQVTM, ANQGSEA. The CDR3 DNA follows: TGCAGCGTTGAAGGTGGGGGGACTAGAACCTACGAGCAGTACTTC. Amino acids: CSVEGGGTRTYEQYF.

The table lists this clonotype with a few counts. V gene TRBV5-8 combines with J gene TRBJ2-4; TRBD1 agrees at 8 bases. The CDR3 consists of 16 residues. V shed 4 bases and J 2 bases; nucleotides not matched to a gene: 8. In germline, CDR1 is SGHTS, CDR2 YDEGEE. CDR3 in DNA: TGTGCCAGCAGCCTGATCGGACAGGGCCCCAAAAACATTCAGTACTTC. Its protein product is CASSLIGQGPKNIQYF.

This sequence joins TRBV27 and TRBJ2-1; 8 positions agree with TRBD2. CDR3 length: 15 residues. Unmatched junction bases numbered 8, after V lost 4 bases and J lost 6 bases. Per germline, CDR1 MNHEY and CDR2 SMNVEV (reference sequence). This CDR3 is CASSSGTRVRNEQFF. As DNA, the CDR3 is TGTGCCAGCAGTTCGGGGACTAGGGTTCGCAATGAGCAGTTCTTC.

The V and J genes are TRBV4-1 and TRBJ2-1; perhaps TRBD2 as D (8 bases). Trimming cost V 0 bases and J 9 bases, with 15 bases left between them. The CDR3 has 15 amino acids. Germline V gene lookup returns CDR1 MGHRA and CDR2 YSYEKL. The DNA for the CDR3 is TGCGCCAGCAGCCAAGAGACAGGGAGCGGGAGTGAGCAGTTCTTC. Its protein is CASSQETGSGSEQFF.